This TCR beta chain was profiled in a study of post-analysis software for immune sequencing data. Study-level findings and limits: Relative to controls, patients had 4 or 5 TRBV segments at higher frequency, with TRBV5-6, TRBV5-1 and TRBV20-1 among these. Controls had significantly higher normalized Chao1 diversity than multiple sclerosis patients.

Unique molecular identifiers were built into the TCR beta cDNA libraries. TCRdb reprocessed the PCR reads via MiXCR and lists one record per CDR3 protein. Of about 560,000 distinct CDR3 sequences in the sample, about 40% were seen once. Germline CDR1 is SEHNR and CDR2 is FQNEAQ (reference sequence). The CDR3 runs to 14 residues. V was trimmed by 5 bases and J by 6 bases, leaving 14 bases between them. As for this clonotype: No antigen is known for it.

This chain links TRBV7-9 with TRBJ2-1; TRBD2 might be the D (5 bases). Sample: blood. This TCR was sampled from a girl between 10 and 17 years old with multiple sclerosis. In DNA form, the CDR3 reads TGTGCCAGCAGCCAGGCCGGACTGCGCAATGAGCAGTTCTTC. This gives the protein CASSQAGLRNEQFF. Variable domain in full (rest from reference TRBV7-9 and TRBJ2-1): DTGVSQNPRHKITKRGQNVTFRCDPISEHNRLYWYRQTLGQGPEFLTYFQNEAQLEKSRLLSDRFSAERPKGSFSTLEIQRTEQGDSAMYLCASSQAGLRNEQFFGPGTRLTVL.